Listed here are 9 T cell receptor beta chains from one sample, sequenced in a study of CD4 T cell repertoires in COVID-19. The table came from immunoSEQ multiplex PCR; TCRdb's copy has only in-frame clones and leaves some out. The data hold tens of thousands of clones, with roughly 87% observed a single time. Sequencing was done directly on freshly isolated, uncultured memory T cells. The sample in question was central memory CD4+ T cells from blood, obtained before the COVID-19 pandemic. The receptors derive from a human donor who had COVID-19.

The chain recombines TRBV18 with TRBJ2-7; D may be TRBD1 (6 bases). The germline CDR1 and CDR2 sequences are KGHSH and LQKENI. V was clipped by 1 base and J by 3 bases, with 10 bases between them. This CDR3 region has 14 residues. Here the CDR3 reads CASSPQGTNYEQYF. In DNA, the CDR3 is TGTGCCAGCTCACCACAGGGGACAAACTACGAGCAGTACTTC.

V usage is TRBV7-8 and J usage is TRBJ1-5; D remains unclear. The V gene lost 2 bases and the J gene lost 4 bases, with 9 bases spanning the gap. The CDR3 totals 14 residues. Germline assignment: CDR1 SGHVS and CDR2 FQNEAQ. DNA for the CDR3: TGTGCCAGCAGCTTATCAGGCAGAAATCAGCCCCAGCATTTT. It specifies CASSLSGRNQPQHF.

V usage is TRBV10-2 and J usage is TRBJ2-7, with TRBD2 as a possible D gene (6 bases). The CDR3 covers 15 residues. Germline lookup yields CDR1 WSHSY and CDR2 SAAADI. Trimming left V 3 bases short and J 0 bases short, with 12 bases between. DNA for the CDR3: TGCGCCAGCAGTGAATCACTAGCCCTCTCCTACGAGCAGTACTTC. It translates to CASSESLALSYEQYF.

This rearrangement joins TRBV11-2 to TRBJ2-1; D gene ambiguous. Trimming removed 4 bases from V and 0 bases from J, with 10 bases in between. Germline lookup yields CDR1 SGHAT and CDR2 FQNNGV. This CDR3 is built from 15 residues. The CDR3 nucleotides are TGTGCCAGCAGCTCTACGCTGAGCTCCTACAATGAGCAGTTCTTC. Residues: CASSSTLSSYNEQFF.

J is TRBJ2-1 and V is TRBV11-2, with TRBD1 as a possible D gene (6 bases). Germline V gives CDR1 SGHAT, CDR2 FQNNGV. The CDR3 has 15 amino acids. Trimming left V 5 bases short and J 0 bases short, with 11 bases between. The CDR3 DNA sequence: TGTGCCAGCAGCCTGGGGACATTCTCCTACAATGAGCAGTTCTTC. It codes for CASSLGTFSYNEQFF.

J is TRBJ2-2 and V is TRBV27, with D possibly matching TRBD1 (6 bases). Germline CDR1 is MNHEY and CDR2 is SMNVEV (reference sequence). The CDR3 has 15 residues. Trimming cost V 3 bases and J 4 bases, with 12 bases left between them. CDR3 sequence: CASSFGTGTTGELFF. In DNA, the CDR3 is TGTGCCAGCAGTTTTGGCACAGGGACCACCGGGGAGCTGTTTTTT.

This clone was seen just once. The V call is TRBV10-1, the J call TRBJ1-4; the D gene is possibly TRBD1 (5 bases). The CDR3 is made up of 13 amino acids. The germline gives CDR1 WNHNN, CDR2 SYGVQD (reference sequence). Deletions cut 6 bases from V and 3 bases from J, with 8 bases between. The CDR3 nucleotides are TGCGCCAGCAGCAGGGATGCTAATGAAAAACTGTTTTTT. This translates into CASSRDANEKLFF.

The V gene is TRBV9, the J gene TRBJ1-2; possibly TRBD1 for D (6 bases). CDR3 length: 17 residues. CDR1 SGDLS and CDR2 YYNGEE come from the germline V gene. V was pared by 0 bases and J by 9 bases, with 24 bases between. CDR3 DNA sequence: TGTGCCAGCAGCGTAGAGGGGGTACCTAGTTGGATCTCAAGCTACACCTTC. This sequence encodes CASSVEGVPSWISSYTF.

The rearrangement uses TRBV4-2 and TRBJ2-3, with 9 nucleotides matching TRBD2. This CDR3 contains 16 residues. Germline lookup yields CDR1 LGHNA and CDR2 YNFKEQ. With V trimmed by 0 bases and J by 1 base, 2 bases remained unmatched. In nucleotides, the CDR3 is TGTGCCAGCAGCCAAGAGGAGCGGGGGGGCACAGATACGCAGTATTTT. Protein sequence: CASSQEERGGTDTQYF.